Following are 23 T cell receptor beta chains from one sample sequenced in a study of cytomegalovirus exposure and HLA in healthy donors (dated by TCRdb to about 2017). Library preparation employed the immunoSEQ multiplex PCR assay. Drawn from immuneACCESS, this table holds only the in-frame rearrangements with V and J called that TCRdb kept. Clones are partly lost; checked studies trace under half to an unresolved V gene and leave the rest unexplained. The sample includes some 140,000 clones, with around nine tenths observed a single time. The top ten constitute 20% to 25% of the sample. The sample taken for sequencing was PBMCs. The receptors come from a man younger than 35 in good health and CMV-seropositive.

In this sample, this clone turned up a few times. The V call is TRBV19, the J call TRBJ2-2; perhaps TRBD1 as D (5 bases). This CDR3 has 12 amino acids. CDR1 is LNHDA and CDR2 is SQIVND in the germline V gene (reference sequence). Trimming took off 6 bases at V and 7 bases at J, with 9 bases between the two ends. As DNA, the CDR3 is TGTGCCAGTAGGATCGACAGCGGGGAGCTGTTTTTT. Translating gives CASRIDSGELFF.

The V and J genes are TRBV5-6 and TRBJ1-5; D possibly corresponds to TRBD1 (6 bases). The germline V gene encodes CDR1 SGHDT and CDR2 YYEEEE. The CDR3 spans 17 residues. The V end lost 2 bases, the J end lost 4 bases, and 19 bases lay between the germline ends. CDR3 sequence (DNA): TGTGCCAGCAGCTTTTCAGGGGACGGTATTAAAAATCAGCCCCAGCATTTT. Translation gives CASSFSGDGIKNQPQHF.

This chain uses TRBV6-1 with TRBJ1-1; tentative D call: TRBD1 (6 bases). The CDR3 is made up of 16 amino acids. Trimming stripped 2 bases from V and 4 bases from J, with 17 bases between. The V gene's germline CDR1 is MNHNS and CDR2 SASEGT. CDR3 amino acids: CASSEYRAGFSTEAFF. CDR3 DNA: TGTGCCAGCAGTGAATACAGGGCGGGTTTTAGCACTGAAGCTTTCTTT.

In nucleotides, the CDR3 is TGTGCCAGCAGTGACTCAAGGCGGTCCAATGAGCAGTTCTTC. Residues: CASSDSRRSNEQFF. This chain connects TRBV6-4 to TRBJ2-1; D ambiguous. Germline lookup yields CDR1 MRHNA and CDR2 SNTAGT. Trimming stripped 0 bases from V and 6 bases from J, with 9 bases between. CDR3 size: 14 residues.

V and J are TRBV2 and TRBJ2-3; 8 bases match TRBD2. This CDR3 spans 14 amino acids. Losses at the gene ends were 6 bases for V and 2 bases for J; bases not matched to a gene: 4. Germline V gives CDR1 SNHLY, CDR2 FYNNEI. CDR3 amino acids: CASRRGGTTDTQYF. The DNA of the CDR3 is TGTGCCAGCAGGCGCGGGGGGACCACAGATACGCAGTATTTT.

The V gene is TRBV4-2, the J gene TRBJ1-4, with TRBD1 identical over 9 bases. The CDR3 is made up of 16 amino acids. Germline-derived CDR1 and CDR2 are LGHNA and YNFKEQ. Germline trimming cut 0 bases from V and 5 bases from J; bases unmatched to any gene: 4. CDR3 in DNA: TGTGCCAGCAGCCAAGATAAGGGGACAGGGAATGAAAAACTGTTTTTT. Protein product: CASSQDKGTGNEKLFF.

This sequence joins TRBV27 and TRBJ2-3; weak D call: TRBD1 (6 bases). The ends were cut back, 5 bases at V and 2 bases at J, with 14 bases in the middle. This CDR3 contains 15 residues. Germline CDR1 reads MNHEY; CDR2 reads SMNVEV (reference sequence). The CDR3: CASSPRWTVTDTQYF. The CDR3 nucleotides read TGTGCCAGCAGTCCCCGGTGGACAGTCACAGATACGCAGTATTTT.

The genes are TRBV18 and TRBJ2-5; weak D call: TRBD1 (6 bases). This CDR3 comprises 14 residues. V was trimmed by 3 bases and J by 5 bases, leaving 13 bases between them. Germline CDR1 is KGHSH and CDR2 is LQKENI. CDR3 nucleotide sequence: TGTGCCAGCTCACCGGCAGGGGCGCGGGAGACCCAGTACTTC. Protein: CASSPAGARETQYF.

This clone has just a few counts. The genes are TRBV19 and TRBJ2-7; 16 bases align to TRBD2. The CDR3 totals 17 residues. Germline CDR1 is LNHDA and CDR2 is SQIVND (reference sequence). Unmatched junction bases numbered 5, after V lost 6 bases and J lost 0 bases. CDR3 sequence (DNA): TGTGCCAGTAGACCCGGGACTAGCGGGAGGGCCTCCTACGAGCAGTACTTC. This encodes CASRPGTSGRASYEQYF.

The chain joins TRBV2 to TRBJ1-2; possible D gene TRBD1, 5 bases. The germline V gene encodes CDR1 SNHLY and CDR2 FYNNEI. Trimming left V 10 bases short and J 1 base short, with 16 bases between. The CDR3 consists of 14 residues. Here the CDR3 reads CAIGQGRSNYGYTF. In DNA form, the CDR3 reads TGTGCCATCGGGCAGGGTAGGAGTAACTATGGCTACACCTTC.

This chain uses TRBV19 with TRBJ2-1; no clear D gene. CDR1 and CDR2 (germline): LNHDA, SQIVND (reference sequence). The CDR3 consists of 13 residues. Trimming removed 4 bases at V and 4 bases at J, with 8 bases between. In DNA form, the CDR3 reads TGTGCCAGTAGTAGCTCAGGATACAATGAGCAGTTCTTC. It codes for CASSSSGYNEQFF.

For the CDR3, the DNA is TGTGCCAGCAGCCAAGGTCTAGCGGGAGGGCGAGAGACCCAGTACTTC. As protein: CASSQGLAGGRETQYF. The rearrangement joins TRBV4-2 to TRBJ2-5, with 12 bases aligning to TRBD2. Per germline, CDR1 LGHNA and CDR2 YNFKEQ. The CDR3 is made up of 16 amino acids. V shed 1 base, J shed 4 bases, and the junction held 4 bases outside the gene matches.

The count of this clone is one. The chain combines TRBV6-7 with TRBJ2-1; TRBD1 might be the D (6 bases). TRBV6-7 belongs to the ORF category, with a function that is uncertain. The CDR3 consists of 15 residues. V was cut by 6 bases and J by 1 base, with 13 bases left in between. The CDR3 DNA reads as TGTGCCAGCAGCCTAACAGGGAGTTCCTACAATGAGCAGTTCTTC. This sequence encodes CASSLTGSSYNEQFF.

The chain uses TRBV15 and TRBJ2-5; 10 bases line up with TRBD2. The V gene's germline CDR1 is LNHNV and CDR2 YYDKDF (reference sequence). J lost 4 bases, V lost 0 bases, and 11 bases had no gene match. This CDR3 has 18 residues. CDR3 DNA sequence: TGTGCCACCAGCAGAGATATGGCGAGCGGGAGGGCCGGAGAGACCCAGTACTTC. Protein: CATSRDMASGRAGETQYF.

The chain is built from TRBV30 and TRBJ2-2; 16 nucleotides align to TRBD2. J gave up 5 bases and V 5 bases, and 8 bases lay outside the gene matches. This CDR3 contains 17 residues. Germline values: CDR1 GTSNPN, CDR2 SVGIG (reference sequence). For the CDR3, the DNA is TGTGCCTGGTTTCCGGGACTAGCGGGAGGGGTGACCGGGGAGCTGTTTTTT. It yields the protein CAWFPGLAGGVTGELFF.

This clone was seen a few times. In nucleotides, the CDR3 is TGTGCCAGCAGCATCGCGGGGGATTCACCCCTCCACTTT. This sequence encodes CASSIAGDSPLHF. V is TRBV9 and J is TRBJ1-6, with TRBD1 as a possible D gene (5 bases). V was cut by 4 bases and J by 8 bases, with 10 bases left in between. Germline V gene sequence: CDR1 SGDLS, CDR2 YYNGEE. The CDR3 totals 13 residues.

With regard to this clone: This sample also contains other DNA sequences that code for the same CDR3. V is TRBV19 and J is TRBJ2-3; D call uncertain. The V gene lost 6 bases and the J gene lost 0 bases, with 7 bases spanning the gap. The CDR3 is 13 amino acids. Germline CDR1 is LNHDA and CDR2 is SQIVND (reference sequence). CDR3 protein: CASRTGSTDTQYF. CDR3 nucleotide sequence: TGTGCCAGTAGGACTGGTAGCACAGATACGCAGTATTTT.

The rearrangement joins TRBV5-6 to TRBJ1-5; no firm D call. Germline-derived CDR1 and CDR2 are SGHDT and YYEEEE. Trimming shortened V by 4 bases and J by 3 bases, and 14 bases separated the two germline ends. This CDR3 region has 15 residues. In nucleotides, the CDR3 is TGTGCCAGCAGCACAAACGGACGGGACAATCAGCCCCAGCATTTT. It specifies CASSTNGRDNQPQHF.

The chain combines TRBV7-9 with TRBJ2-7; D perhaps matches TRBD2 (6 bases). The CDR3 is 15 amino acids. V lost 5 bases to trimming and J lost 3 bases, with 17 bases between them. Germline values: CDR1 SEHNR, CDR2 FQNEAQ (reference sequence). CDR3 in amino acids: CASSTAPGELYEQYF. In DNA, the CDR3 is TGTGCCAGCAGCACCGCCCCGGGGGAGCTCTACGAGCAGTACTTC. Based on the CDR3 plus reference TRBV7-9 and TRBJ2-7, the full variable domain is DTGVSQNPRHKITKRGQNVTFRCDPISEHNRLYWYRQTLGQGPEFLTYFQNEAQLEKSRLLSDRFSAERPKGSFSTLEIQRTEQGDSAMYLCASSTAPGELYEQYFGPGTRLTVT.

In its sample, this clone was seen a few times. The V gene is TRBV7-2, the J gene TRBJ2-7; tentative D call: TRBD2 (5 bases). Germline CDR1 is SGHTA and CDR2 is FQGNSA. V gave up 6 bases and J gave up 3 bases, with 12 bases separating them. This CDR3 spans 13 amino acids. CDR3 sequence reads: CASRPAGHYEQYF. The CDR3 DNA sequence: TGTGCCAGCAGACCGGCGGGCCACTACGAGCAGTACTTC.

CDR3: CASSLSRGEHTEAFF. The CDR3 coding sequence is TGTGCCAGCAGCTTGTCCCGTGGGGAGCACACTGAAGCTTTCTTT. The chain joins TRBV7-8 to TRBJ1-1; D remains unclear. Germline CDR1 SGHVS, CDR2 FQNEAQ. This CDR3 contains 15 residues. Trimming cost V 3 bases and J 3 bases, with 14 bases left between them.

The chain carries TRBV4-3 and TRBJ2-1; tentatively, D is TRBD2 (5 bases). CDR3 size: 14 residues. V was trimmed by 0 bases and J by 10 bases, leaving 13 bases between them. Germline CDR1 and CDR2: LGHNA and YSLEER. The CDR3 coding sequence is TGCGCCAGCAGCCAAGATGAGGGAGCTCGCGAGCAGTTCTTC. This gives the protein CASSQDEGAREQFF.

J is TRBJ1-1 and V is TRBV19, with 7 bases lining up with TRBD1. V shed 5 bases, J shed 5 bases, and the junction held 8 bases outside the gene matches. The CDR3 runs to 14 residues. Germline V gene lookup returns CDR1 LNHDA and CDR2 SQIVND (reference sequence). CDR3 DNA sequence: TGTGCCAGTAGTGGCAGGGGGGTGACGACTGAAGCTTTCTTT. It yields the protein CASSGRGVTTEAFF. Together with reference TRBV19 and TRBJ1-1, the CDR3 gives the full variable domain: DGGITQSPKYLFRKEGQNVTLSCEQNLNHDAMYWYRQDPGQGLRLIYYSQIVNDFQKGDIAEGYSVSREKKESFPLTVTSAQKNPTAFYLCASSGRGVTTEAFFGQGTRLTVV.